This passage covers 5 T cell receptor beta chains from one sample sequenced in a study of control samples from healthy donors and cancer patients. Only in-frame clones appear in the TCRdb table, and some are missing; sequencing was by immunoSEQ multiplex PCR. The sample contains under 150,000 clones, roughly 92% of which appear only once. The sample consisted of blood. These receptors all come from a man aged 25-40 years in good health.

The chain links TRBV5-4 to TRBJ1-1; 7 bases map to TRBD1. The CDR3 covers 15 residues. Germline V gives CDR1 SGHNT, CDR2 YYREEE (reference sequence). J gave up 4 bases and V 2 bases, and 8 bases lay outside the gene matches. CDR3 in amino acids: CASSFGQTGSTEAFF. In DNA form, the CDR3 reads TGTGCCAGCAGCTTTGGCCAGACAGGGAGCACTGAAGCTTTCTTT. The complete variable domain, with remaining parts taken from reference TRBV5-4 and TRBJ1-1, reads ETGVTQSPTHLIKTRGQQVTLRCSSQSGHNTVSWYQQALGQGPQFIFQYYREEENGRGNFPPRFSGLQFPNYSSELNVNALELDDSALYLCASSFGQTGSTEAFFGQGTRLTVV.

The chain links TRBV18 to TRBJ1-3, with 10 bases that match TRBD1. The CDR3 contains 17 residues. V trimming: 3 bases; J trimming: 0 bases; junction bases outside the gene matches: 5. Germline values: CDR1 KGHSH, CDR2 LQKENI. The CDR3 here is CASSPLTGGFSGNTIYF. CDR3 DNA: TGTGCCAGCTCACCGTTGACAGGGGGCTTCTCTGGAAACACCATATATTTT.

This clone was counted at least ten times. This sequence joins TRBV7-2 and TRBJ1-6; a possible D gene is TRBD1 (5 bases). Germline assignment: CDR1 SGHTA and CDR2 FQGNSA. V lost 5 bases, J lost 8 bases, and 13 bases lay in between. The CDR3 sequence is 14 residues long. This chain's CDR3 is CASSPRVVYSPLHF. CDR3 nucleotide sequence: TGTGCCAGCAGCCCCAGGGTAGTTTATTCACCCCTCCACTTT.

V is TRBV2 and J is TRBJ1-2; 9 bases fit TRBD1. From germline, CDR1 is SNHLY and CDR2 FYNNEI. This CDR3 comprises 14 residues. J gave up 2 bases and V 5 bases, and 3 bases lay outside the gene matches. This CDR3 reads CASSRTGANYGYTF. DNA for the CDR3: TGTGCCAGCAGTCGGACAGGGGCCAACTATGGCTACACCTTC.

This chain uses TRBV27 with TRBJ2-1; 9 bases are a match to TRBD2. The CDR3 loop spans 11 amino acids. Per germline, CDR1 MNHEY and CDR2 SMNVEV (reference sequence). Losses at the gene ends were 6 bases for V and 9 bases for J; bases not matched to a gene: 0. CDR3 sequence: CASRLAGEQFF. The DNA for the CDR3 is TGTGCCAGCAGACTAGCGGGTGAGCAGTTCTTC.